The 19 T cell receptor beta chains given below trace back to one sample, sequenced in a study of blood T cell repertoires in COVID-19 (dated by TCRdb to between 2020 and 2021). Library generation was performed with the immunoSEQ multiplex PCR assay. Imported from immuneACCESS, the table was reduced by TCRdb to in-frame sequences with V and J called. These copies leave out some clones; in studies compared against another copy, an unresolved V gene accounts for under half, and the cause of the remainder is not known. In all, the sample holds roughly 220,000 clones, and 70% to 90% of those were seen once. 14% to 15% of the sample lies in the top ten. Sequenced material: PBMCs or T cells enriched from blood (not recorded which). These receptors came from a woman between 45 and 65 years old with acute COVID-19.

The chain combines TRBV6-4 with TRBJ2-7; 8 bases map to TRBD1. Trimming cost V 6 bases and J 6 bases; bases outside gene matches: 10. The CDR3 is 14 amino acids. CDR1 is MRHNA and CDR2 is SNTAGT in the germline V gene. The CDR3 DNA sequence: TGTGCCAGCAGACCGGAACAGGGGACAGGCGAGCAGTACTTC. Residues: CASRPEQGTGEQYF.

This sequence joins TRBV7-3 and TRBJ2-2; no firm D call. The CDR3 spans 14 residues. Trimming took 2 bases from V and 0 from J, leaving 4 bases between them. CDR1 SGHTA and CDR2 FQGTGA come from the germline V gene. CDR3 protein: CASSLGTNTGELFF. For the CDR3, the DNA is TGTGCCAGCAGCTTAGGCACGAACACCGGGGAGCTGTTTTTT.

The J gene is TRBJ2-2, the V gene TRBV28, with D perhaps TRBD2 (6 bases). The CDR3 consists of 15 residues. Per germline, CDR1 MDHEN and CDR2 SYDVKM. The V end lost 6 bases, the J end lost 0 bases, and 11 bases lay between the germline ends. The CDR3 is CASRLSGANTGELFF. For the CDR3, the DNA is TGTGCCAGCAGACTTAGCGGAGCGAACACCGGGGAGCTGTTTTTT.

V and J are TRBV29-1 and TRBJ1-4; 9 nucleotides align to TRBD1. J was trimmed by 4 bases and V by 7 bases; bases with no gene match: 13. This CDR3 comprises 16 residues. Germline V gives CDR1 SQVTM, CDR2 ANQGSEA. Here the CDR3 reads CSAQQGAGRNNEKLFF. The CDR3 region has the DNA TGCAGCGCCCAACAGGGGGCAGGGCGGAATAATGAAAAACTGTTTTTT.

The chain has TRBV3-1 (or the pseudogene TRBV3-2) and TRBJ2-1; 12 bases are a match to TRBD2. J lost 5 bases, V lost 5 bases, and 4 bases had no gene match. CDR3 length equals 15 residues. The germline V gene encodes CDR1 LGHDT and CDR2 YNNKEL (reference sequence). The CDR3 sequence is CASSMGLAGNNEQFF. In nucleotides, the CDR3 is TGTGCCAGCAGCATGGGACTAGCGGGCAACAATGAGCAGTTCTTC.

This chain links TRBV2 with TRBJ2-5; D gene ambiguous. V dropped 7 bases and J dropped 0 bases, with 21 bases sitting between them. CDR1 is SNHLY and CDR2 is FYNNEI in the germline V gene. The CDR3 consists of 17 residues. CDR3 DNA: TGTGCCAGCACCCCCGGCCTGGCAGGTCCCAACCAAGAGACCCAGTACTTC. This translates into CASTPGLAGPNQETQYF.

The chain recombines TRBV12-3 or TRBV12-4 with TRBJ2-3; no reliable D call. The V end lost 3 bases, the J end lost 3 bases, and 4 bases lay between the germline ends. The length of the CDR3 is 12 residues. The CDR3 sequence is CASSFLTDTQYF. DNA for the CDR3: TGTGCCAGCAGTTTTCTTACAGATACGCAGTATTTT.

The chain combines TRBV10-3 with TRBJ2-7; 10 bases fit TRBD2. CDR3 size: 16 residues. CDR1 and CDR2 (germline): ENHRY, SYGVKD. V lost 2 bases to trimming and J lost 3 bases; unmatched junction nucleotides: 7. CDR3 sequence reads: CAISEPKLAGYYEQYF. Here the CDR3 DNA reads TGTGCCATCAGTGAGCCAAAACTAGCGGGATACTACGAGCAGTACTTC.

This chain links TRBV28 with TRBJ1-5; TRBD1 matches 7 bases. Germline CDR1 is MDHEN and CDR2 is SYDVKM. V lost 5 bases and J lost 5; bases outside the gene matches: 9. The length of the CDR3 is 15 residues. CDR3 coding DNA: TGTGCCAGCAGTCATTATGCAGGGGGGCATCAGCCCCAGCATTTT. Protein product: CASSHYAGGHQPQHF.

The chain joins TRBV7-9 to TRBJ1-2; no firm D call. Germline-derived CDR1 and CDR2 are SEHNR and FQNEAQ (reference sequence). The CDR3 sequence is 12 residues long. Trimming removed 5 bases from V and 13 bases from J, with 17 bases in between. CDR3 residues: CASSPTSPSVTF. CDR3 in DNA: TGTGCCAGCAGCCCAACTTCCCCCTCTGTCACCTTC.

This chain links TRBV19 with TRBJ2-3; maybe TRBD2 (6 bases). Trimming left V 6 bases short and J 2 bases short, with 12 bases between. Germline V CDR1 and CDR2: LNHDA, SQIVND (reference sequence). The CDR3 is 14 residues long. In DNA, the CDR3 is TGTGCCAGTAGCTTAGCGGACCTCACAGATACGCAGTATTTT. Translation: CASSLADLTDTQYF.

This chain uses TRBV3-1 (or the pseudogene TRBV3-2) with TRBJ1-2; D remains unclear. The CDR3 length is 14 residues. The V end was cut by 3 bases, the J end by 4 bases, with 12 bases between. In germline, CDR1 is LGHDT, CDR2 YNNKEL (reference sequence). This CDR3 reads CASSQYRGSYGYTF. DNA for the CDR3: TGTGCCAGCAGCCAGTACCGGGGATCCTATGGCTACACCTTC.

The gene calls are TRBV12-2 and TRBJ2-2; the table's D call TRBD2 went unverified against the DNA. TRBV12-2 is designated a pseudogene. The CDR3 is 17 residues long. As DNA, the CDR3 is TGTGCAAGTCGCTTATGTGTCGGGAGCGCAAGCACCGGGGAGCTGTTTTTT. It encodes CASRLCVGSASTGELFF.

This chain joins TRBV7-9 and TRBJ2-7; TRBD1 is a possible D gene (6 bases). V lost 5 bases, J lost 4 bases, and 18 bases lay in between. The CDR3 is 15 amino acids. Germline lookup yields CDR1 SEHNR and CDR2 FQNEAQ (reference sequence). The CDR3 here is CASSLTELQGYEQYF. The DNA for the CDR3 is TGTGCCAGCAGCCTAACGGAACTACAGGGTTACGAGCAGTACTTC.

Here the CDR3 reads CASTRQGDYGYTF. In DNA form, the CDR3 reads TGTGCCAGCACCCGACAGGGGGACTATGGCTACACCTTC. V gene TRBV5-4 combines with J gene TRBJ1-2; 9 bases map to TRBD1. J lost 3 bases, V lost 6 bases, and 3 bases had no gene match. CDR3 size: 13 residues. Germline assignment: CDR1 SGHNT and CDR2 YYREEE (reference sequence).

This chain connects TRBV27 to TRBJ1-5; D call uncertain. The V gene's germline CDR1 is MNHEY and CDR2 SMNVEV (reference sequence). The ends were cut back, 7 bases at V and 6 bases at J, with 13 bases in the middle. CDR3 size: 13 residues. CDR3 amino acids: CASNSGGGQPQHF. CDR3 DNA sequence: TGTGCCAGCAACTCGGGAGGAGGTCAGCCCCAGCATTTT.

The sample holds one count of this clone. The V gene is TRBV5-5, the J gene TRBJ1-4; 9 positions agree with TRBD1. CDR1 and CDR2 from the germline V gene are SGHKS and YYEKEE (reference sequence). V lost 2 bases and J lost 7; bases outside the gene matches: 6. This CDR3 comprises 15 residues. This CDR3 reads CASSFNRGPGEKLFF. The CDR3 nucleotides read TGTGCCAGCAGCTTTAACAGGGGGCCGGGTGAAAAACTGTTTTTT.

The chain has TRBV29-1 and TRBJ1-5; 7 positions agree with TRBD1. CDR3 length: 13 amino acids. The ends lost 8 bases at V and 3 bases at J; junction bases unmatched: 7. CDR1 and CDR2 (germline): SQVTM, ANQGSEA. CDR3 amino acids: CSTGDRNNQPQHF. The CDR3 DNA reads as TGCAGCACAGGGGACAGAAACAATCAGCCCCAGCATTTT.

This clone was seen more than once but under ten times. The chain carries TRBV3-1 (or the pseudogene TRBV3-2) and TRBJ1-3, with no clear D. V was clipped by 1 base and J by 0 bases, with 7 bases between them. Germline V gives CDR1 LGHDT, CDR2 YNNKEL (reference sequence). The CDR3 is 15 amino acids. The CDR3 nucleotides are TGTGCCAGCAGCCAAGGTCAGTACTCTGGAAACACCATATATTTT. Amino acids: CASSQGQYSGNTIYF.